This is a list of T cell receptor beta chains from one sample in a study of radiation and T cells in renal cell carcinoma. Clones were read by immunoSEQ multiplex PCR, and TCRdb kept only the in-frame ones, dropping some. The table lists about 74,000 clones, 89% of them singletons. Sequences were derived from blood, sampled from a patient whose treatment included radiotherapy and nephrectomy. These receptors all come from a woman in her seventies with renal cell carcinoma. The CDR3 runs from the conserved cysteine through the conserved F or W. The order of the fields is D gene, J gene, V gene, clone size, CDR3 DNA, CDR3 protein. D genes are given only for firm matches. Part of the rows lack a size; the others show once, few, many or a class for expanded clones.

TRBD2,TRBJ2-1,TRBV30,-,TGTGCCTGGAGTGCTAGCGGGGTCGCCAATGAGCAGTTCTTC,CAWSASGVANEQFF
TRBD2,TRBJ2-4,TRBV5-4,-,TGTGCCAGCAGCCCCGGGACTAGCGGGGGTGTCATTCAGTACTTC,CASSPGTSGGVIQYF
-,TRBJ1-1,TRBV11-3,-,TGTGCCAGCAGCACGACCCGAGAAGCTTTCTTT,CASSTTREAFF
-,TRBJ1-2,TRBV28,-,TGTGCCAGCCAACCAGGGGAGACTGGCTACACCTTC,CASQPGETGYTF
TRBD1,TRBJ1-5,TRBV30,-,TGTGCCTGGAGTCCCGGGACAGGGTTCAATCAGCCCCAGCATTTT,CAWSPGTGFNQPQHF
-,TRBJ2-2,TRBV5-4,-,TGTGCCAGCAGCCCCCTTCGGGGGTTTCCCACCGGGGAGCTGTTTTTT,CASSPLRGFPTGELFF
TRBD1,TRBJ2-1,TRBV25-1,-,TGTGCCAGCAGTGTGCCGGGACAGGGAATCAATGAGCAGTTCTTC,CASSVPGQGINEQFF
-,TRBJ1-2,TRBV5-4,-,TGTGCCAGCAGCCCACCGGGCCCTCCCGCCGGTGGCTACACCTTC,CASSPPGPPAGGYTF
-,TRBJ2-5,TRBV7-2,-,TGTGCCAGCAGCTTAGAGGTGGGGGCCCAGGCGACCCAGTACTTC,CASSLEVGAQATQYF
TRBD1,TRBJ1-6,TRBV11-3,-,TGTGCCAGCAGCTTTGTACAGGGGAATTATAATTCACCCCTCCACTTT,CASSFVQGNYNSPLHF
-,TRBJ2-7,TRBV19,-,TGTGCCAGTAGTCCCTCCAGTCGTCCCCTGGGGTACGAGCAGTACTTC,CASSPSSRPLGYEQYF
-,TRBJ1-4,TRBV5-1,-,TGCGCCAGCAGCCCCGTGCCGGGGGGACGGGAAAAACTGTTTTTT,CASSPVPGGREKLFF
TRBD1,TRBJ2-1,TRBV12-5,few,TGTGCTAGTGGTAAGGGACAGGGGTCAGGCAATGAGCAGTTCTTC,CASGKGQGSGNEQFF
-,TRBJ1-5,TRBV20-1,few,TGCAGTGCTAGTGGCAATCAGCCCCAGCATTTT,CSASGNQPQHF
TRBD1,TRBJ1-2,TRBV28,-,TGTGCCAGCAGATACCCGAGACAGGGGCGCAGTAGGGGCTATGGCTACACCTTC,CASRYPRQGRSRGYGYTF
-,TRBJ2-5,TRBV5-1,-,TGCGCCAGCAGCTCCCCTTACAGAGAGACCCAGTACTTC,CASSSPYRETQYF
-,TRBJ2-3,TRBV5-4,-,TGTGCCAGCAGCTTGGCGGGGCCAGATACGCAGTATTTT,CASSLAGPDTQYF
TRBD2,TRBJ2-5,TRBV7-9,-,TGTGCCAGCAGCTTAGGGACGAGCGGGGGGCCACGGGAGACCCAGTACTTC,CASSLGTSGGPRETQYF
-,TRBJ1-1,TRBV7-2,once,TGTGCCAGCAGCTTAGAGGCAGACCCGAACACTGAAGCTTTCTTT,CASSLEADPNTEAFF
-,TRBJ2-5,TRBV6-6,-,TGTGCCAGCAGTTACAGGGAGTCGCAAGAGACCCAGTACTTC,CASSYRESQETQYF
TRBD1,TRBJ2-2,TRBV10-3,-,TGTGCCATCAGTCGACAGGGGTTGAACACCGGGGAGCTGTTTTTT,CAISRQGLNTGELFF
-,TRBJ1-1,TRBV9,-,TGTGCCAGCAGCGTAGGGGGAGCTTCGAACACTGAAGCTTTCTTT,CASSVGGASNTEAFF
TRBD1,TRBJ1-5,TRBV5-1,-,TGCGCCAGCAGCTTTACAGGGGATCAGCCCCAGCATTTT,CASSFTGDQPQHF
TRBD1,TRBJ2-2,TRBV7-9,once,TGTGCCAGCCTACGCACAGGGGGTGGCACCGGGGAGCTGTTTTTT,CASLRTGGGTGELFF
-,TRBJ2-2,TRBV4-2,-,TGTGCCAGCAGCCAAGAGGGACAGAACACCGGGGAGCTGTTTTTT,CASSQEGQNTGELFF
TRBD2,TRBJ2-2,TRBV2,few,TGTGCCAGCAGGGGGACTAGGCACACCGGGGAGCTGTTTTTT,CASRGTRHTGELFF
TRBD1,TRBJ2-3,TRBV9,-,TGTGCCAGCAGCGCTCGAGGGACAGGGATGGAGGGGGCGACAGATACGCAGTATTTT,CASSARGTGMEGATDTQYF
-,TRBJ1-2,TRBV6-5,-,TGTGCCAGCAGTCGCCTGGGGCATGGCTACACCTTC,CASSRLGHGYTF
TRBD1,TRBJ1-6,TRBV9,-,TGTGCCAGCAGCGTTAAGACAGGGAATTCACCCCTCCACTTT,CASSVKTGNSPLHF
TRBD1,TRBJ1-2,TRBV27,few,TGTGCCAGCAGTTTTTCGACAGGGTTGGATGGCTACACCTTC,CASSFSTGLDGYTF
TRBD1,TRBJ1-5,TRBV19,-,TGTGCCAGTAGAAGAATTACAGGGGCGAGGTATCAGCCCCAGCATTTT,CASRRITGARYQPQHF
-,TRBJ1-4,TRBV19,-,TGTGCCAGTAGTATCGTAACTAATGAAAAACTGTTTTTT,CASSIVTNEKLFF
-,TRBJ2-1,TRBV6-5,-,TGTGCCAGCAGTTTGACCAGGGAGACAGTCCATGAGCAGTTCTTC,CASSLTRETVHEQFF
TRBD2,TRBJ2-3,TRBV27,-,TGTGCCAGCAGTTTACTAGCGGGGTACACAGATACGCAGTATTTT,CASSLLAGYTDTQYF
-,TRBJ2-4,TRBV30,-,TGTGCCTGGACCGGCGGGTGGGGGGCCAAAAACATTCAGTACTTC,CAWTGGWGAKNIQYF
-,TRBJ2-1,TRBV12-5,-,TGTGCTAGTGGTTTGGTAGCGGATGAGCAGTTCTTC,CASGLVADEQFF
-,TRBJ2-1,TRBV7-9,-,TGTGCCAGCTCCCCACCCGGGACAATATACAATGAGCAGTTCTTC,CASSPPGTIYNEQFF
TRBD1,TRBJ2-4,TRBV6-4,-,TGTGCCAGCAGCCCGGGACAGGGGGCCAACATTCAGTACTTC,CASSPGQGANIQYF
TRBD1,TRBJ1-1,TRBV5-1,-,TGCGCCAGCAGCGTGGGACAGTCTAATTCGAACACTGAAGCTTTCTTT,CASSVGQSNSNTEAFF
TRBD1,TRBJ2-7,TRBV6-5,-,TGTGCCAGCAACAACCAGGGGGCGAACGAGCAGTACTTC,CASNNQGANEQYF
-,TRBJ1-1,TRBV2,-,TGTGCCAGCAGTCTTTGGCAGGGCGGGAGGAAAGCTTTCTTT,CASSLWQGGRKAFF
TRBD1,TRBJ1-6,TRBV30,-,TGTGCCTGGAGTCGGGACAGGGATATAATACCTAATTCACCCCTCCACTTT,CAWSRDRDIIPNSPLHF
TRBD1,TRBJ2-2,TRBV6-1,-,TGTGCCAGTATACAGGGGACCGGGGAGCTGTTTTTT,CASIQGTGELFF